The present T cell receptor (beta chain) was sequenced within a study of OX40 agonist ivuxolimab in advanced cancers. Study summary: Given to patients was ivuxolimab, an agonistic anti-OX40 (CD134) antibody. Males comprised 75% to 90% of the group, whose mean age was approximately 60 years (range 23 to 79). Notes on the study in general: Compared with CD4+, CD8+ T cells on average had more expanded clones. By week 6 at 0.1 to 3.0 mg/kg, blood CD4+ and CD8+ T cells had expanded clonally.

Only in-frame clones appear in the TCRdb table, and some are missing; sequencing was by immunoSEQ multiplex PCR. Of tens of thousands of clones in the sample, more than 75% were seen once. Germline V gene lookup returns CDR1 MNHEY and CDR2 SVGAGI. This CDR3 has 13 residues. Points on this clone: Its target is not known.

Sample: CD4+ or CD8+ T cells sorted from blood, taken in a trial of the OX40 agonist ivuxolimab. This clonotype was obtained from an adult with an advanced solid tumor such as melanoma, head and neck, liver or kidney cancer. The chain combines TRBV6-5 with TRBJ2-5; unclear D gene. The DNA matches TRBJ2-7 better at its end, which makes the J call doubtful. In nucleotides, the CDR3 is TGTGCCAGCAGTTACAGGACCTCCTACGAGCAGTACTTC. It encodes CASSYRTSYEQYF.